These 25 T cell receptor beta chains originate from one sample sequenced in a study of blood T cells in healthy people across ages. A second PCR of roughly 7 to 11 cycles used a sample-barcoded 5' primer and a J-beta primer mix. Each CDR3 protein is one row after TCRdb ran MiXCR on the 5' RACE reads. The sample lists around 1,100,000 distinct CDR3 sequences; around two fifths were seen once. The sample taken for sequencing was blood. These receptors came from a man between 18 and 29 years old in good health.

The chain couples TRBV5-1 to TRBJ2-7; 8 bases are a match to TRBD1. The V segment lost 4 bases and the J segment 0 bases; nucleotides outside the gene matches: 9. The CDR3 covers 16 residues. CDR1 SGHRS and CDR2 YFSETQ come from the germline V gene. CDR3 in amino acids: CASSPGGPTSSYEQYF. CDR3 sequence (DNA): TGCGCCAGCAGCCCAGGGGGCCCTACAAGCTCCTACGAGCAGTACTTC.

This clonotype came up a few times. The CDR3, as DNA: TGTGCCAGCAGCCCTTTAGAGGGGAACACCGGGGAGCTGTTTTTT. Amino acid sequence: CASSPLEGNTGELFF. This chain connects TRBV7-3 to TRBJ2-2; D is perhaps TRBD2 (5 bases). Germline loops: CDR1 SGHTA, CDR2 FQGTGA. V lost 5 bases and J 1 base, leaving 11 bases between the germline ends. This CDR3 is built from 15 residues.

A few counts support this clonotype. The chain has TRBV7-9 and TRBJ1-1, with D perhaps matching TRBD1 (5 bases). CDR3 length: 12 residues. The V gene lost 5 bases and the J gene lost 11 bases, with 15 bases spanning the gap. In germline, CDR1 is SEHNR, CDR2 FQNEAQ (reference sequence). CDR3 bases: TGTGCCAGCAGCGCTACACAGGACCGGGCTTTCTTT. This codes for CASSATQDRAFF.

The V gene is TRBV4-3, the J gene TRBJ2-1; 10 nucleotides match TRBD2. This CDR3 is 16 amino acids long. Looked up from germline, CDR1 is LGHNA and CDR2 is YSLEER. V dropped 0 bases and J dropped 8; count of bases not matched to a gene: 7. CDR3 bases: TGCGCCAGCAGCCAAGAACCGGGACTAGCGAAGGATGAGCAGTTCTTC. It yields the protein CASSQEPGLAKDEQFF.

The CDR3 DNA is TGCGCCAGCAGCCAAGGCGACGGGGGGGCGAATGAGCAGTTCTTC. It codes for CASSQGDGGANEQFF. The rearrangement links TRBV4-3 to TRBJ2-1; 8 nucleotides agree with TRBD2. The CDR3 has 15 amino acids. V dropped 1 base and J dropped 7; count of bases not matched to a gene: 6. Germline CDR1 is LGHNA and CDR2 is YSLEER.

A few counts support this clonotype. Written as DNA, the CDR3 is TGTGCCAGCAGCTTTGACGCAGACCTTTTCTATGGCTACACCTTC. Translated: CASSFDADLFYGYTF. The J gene is TRBJ1-2, the V gene TRBV7-9; D remains unclear. The length of the CDR3 is 15 residues. V lost 3 bases and J lost 4, with 15 bases in between. CDR1 is SEHNR and CDR2 is FQNEAQ in the germline V gene (reference sequence).

This sequence joins TRBV20-1 and TRBJ1-2; TRBD1 is a possible D gene (6 bases). The V gene lost 4 bases and the J gene lost 4 bases, with 16 bases spanning the gap. CDR3 size: 14 residues. The germline gives CDR1 DFQATT, CDR2 SNEGSKA (reference sequence). Here the CDR3 reads CSAKRGEDGYGYTF. CDR3 in DNA: TGCAGTGCTAAAAGGGGGGAAGATGGCTATGGCTACACCTTC.

This clonotype has only a few counts. The genes are TRBV29-1 and TRBJ2-6, with D unclear. Germline loops: CDR1 SQVTM, CDR2 ANQGSEA. The CDR3 consists of 14 residues. Trimming shortened V by 3 bases and J by 4 bases, and 10 bases separated the two germline ends. CDR3: CSVDLGSGANVLTF. The CDR3 DNA reads as TGCAGCGTTGACTTGGGGTCCGGGGCCAACGTCCTGACTTTC.

This clonotype showed up many times. V usage is TRBV6-5 and J usage is TRBJ2-1; the D call may be TRBD1 or TRBD2 (5 bases each). V was pared by 2 bases and J by 5 bases, with 13 bases between. CDR1 is MNHEY, CDR2 SVGAGI, per germline. The CDR3 is made up of 15 amino acids. The CDR3 sequence is CASSYGTRGNNEQFF. The CDR3 DNA sequence: TGTGCCAGCAGTTACGGGACCCGAGGGAACAATGAGCAGTTCTTC.

In this sample, this clonotype turned up a few times. The chain uses TRBV29-1 and TRBJ2-3; tentative D call: TRBD2 (6 bases). Trimming took 4 bases from V and 1 from J, leaving 15 bases between them. The CDR3 is 15 amino acids. CDR1 is SQVTM and CDR2 is ANQGSEA in the germline V gene. The DNA of the CDR3 is TGCAGCGTTGTTCCTAGCAGGGAGGGCACAGATACGCAGTATTTT. It is translated as CSVVPSREGTDTQYF.

This clonotype was recorded a few times. The V call is TRBV7-2, the J call TRBJ2-4, with D tentatively TRBD1 or TRBD2 (5 bases each). The CDR3 has 15 residues. Germline CDR1 is SGHTA and CDR2 is FQGNSA. V lost 7 bases to trimming and J lost 6 bases, with 19 bases between them. CDR3: CASTQAGTATNIQYF. The CDR3 coding sequence is TGTGCCAGCACCCAAGCTGGGACGGCGACAAACATTCAGTACTTC.

As DNA, the CDR3 is TGCAGTCGTAACCGACCAGGGGACCAAGAGACCCAGTACTTC. It specifies CSRNRPGDQETQYF. The genes are TRBV20-1 and TRBJ2-5, with D maybe TRBD1 (6 bases). From germline, CDR1 is DFQATT and CDR2 SNEGSKA (reference sequence). Trimming pared 8 bases from V and 0 bases from J, leaving 16 bases between. The CDR3 is made up of 14 amino acids.

This clonotype has a count of ten or more. An end of the junction does not agree with germline; a read error may underlie this. The chain employs TRBV5-1 and TRBJ2-5; TRBD1 might be the D (6 bases). The CDR3 is 13 residues long. Germline CDR1 is SGHRS and CDR2 is YFSETQ. DNA of the CDR3: TGTGCCAGCAGTTTAAGGGGGCAAGAGACCCAGTACTTC. Encoded protein: CASSLRGQETQYF.

This sequence joins TRBV7-9 and TRBJ1-2, with 8 positions matching TRBD1. V was pared by 3 bases and J by 0 bases, with 3 bases of the junction left unmatched. The CDR3 length is 15 residues. Germline V gene data show CDR1 as SEHNR and CDR2 as FQNEAQ (reference sequence). The CDR3 sequence: CASSLRTGTNYGYTF. In DNA form, the CDR3 reads TGTGCCAGCAGCTTGAGGACAGGGACTAACTATGGCTACACCTTC. Supplemented by reference TRBV7-9 and TRBJ1-2, the full variable domain reads DTGVSQNPRHKITKRGQNVTFRCDPISEHNRLYWYRQTLGQGPEFLTYFQNEAQLEKSRLLSDRFSAERPKGSFSTLEIQRTEQGDSAMYLCASSLRTGTNYGYTFGSGTRLTVV.

A few counts support this clonotype. The V gene is TRBV10-3, the J gene TRBJ1-1; the D gene is possibly TRBD1 (6 bases). The CDR3 has 12 amino acids. Trimming stripped 10 bases from V and 1 base from J, with 10 bases between. Germline-derived CDR1 and CDR2 are ENHRY and SYGVKD. For the CDR3, the DNA is TGTGCCACCTTACAGGGGAACACTGAAGCTTTCTTT. Translating it yields CATLQGNTEAFF.

This chain uses TRBV5-4 with TRBJ2-2; TRBD1 matches at 7 bases. The CDR3 runs to 16 residues. Germline V lookup: CDR1 SGHNT, CDR2 YYREEE (reference sequence). V shed 4 bases and J 6 bases; nucleotides not matched to a gene: 12. This CDR3 is CASSLKGGLGPGELFF. As DNA, the CDR3 is TGTGCCAGCAGCCTTAAAGGGGGCCTGGGCCCCGGGGAGCTGTTTTTT.

This rearrangement joins TRBV20-1 to TRBJ1-2, with D maybe TRBD1 (6 bases). CDR3 size: 14 residues. Trimming took off 2 bases at V and 1 base at J, with 11 bases between the two ends. Germline CDR1 reads DFQATT; CDR2 reads SNEGSKA (reference sequence). CDR3 amino acids: CSARQGRDNYGYTF. CDR3 nucleotide sequence: TGCAGTGCTAGACAGGGGAGGGATAACTATGGCTACACCTTC.

With respect to this clonotype: Possible read error: a much larger clone is one base away. The chain is built from TRBV2 and TRBJ2-1; D might be TRBD1 (5 bases). TRBJ2-7 matches the DNA end more closely, so the J call is doubtful. This CDR3 region has 14 residues. Per the germline V gene, CDR1 is SNHLY and CDR2 is FYNNEI. The CDR3 coding sequence is TGTGCCAGCCAGACAGCCAGCTCCTACAATGAGCAGTACTTC. It is translated as CASQTASSYNEQYF.

The CDR3 here is CAWSELAGGYNEQFF. CDR3 nucleotide sequence: TGTGCCTGGAGTGAACTGGCGGGGGGGTACAATGAGCAGTTCTTC. The chain uses TRBV30 and TRBJ2-1, with TRBD2 matching over 9 bases. This CDR3 is 15 amino acids long. Germline V gene data show CDR1 as GTSNPN and CDR2 as SVGIG (reference sequence). V was clipped by 1 base and J by 4 bases; unmatched bases: 5.

As to this clonotype: Being one base from a much bigger clone, this may be a read error. The chain is built from TRBV10-3 and TRBJ1-2; D may be TRBD1 (6 bases). In germline, CDR1 is ENHRY, CDR2 SYGVKD. The CDR3 is made up of 15 amino acids. CDR3 protein: CAISEWTEATYGNTF. The CDR3 region has the DNA TGTGCCATCAGTGAGTGGACAGAGGCTACCTATGGCAACACCTTC.

This clonotype was counted a few times. Germline is not matched at one junction end, which may reflect a read error. The gene calls are TRBV5-6 and TRBJ2-1; tentative D call: TRBD2 (5 bases). The CDR3 is 15 amino acids. Germline V gene sequence: CDR1 SGHDT, CDR2 YYEEEE. Here the CDR3 DNA reads TGTGCCGGCAGCTTCCGGGATCGACCTTACAATGAGCAGTTCTTC. Protein sequence: CAGSFRDRPYNEQFF.

This clonotype was detected ten times or more. The gene calls are TRBV10-3 and TRBJ2-3; 8 nucleotides align to TRBD1. There are 13 residues in the CDR3. V shed 6 bases and J 2 bases; nucleotides not matched to a gene: 1. The germline CDR1 and CDR2 sequences are ENHRY and SYGVKD. The CDR3 sequence is CAIRDRVTDTQYF. In DNA, the CDR3 is TGTGCCATCAGGGACAGGGTCACAGATACGCAGTATTTT.

This chain connects TRBV6-2 or TRBV6-3 to TRBJ1-2; D call uncertain. Trimming pared 3 bases from V and 13 bases from J, leaving 18 bases between. The CDR3 loop spans 13 amino acids. Germline loops: CDR1 MNHEY, CDR2 SVGEGT. The CDR3 loop reads CASSYLSFNYLTF. The CDR3 nucleotides read TGTGCCAGCAGTTATTTAAGCTTTAATTATCTCACCTTC.

This clonotype turned up a few times. The genes are TRBV12-3 or TRBV12-4 and TRBJ1-5; 7 nucleotides agree with TRBD1. The CDR3 extends over 14 amino acids. J lost 2 bases, V lost 6 bases, and 4 bases had no gene match. The CDR3 DNA is TGTGCCAGCAGAGTTGGACAGGGCAATCAGCCCCAGCATTTT. As protein: CASRVGQGNQPQHF.

In this sample, this clonotype turned up a few times. The genes are TRBV7-2 and TRBJ1-2; possibly TRBD1 for D (5 bases). V lost 5 bases, J lost 10 bases, and 14 bases lay in between. This CDR3 is built from 12 residues. Germline values: CDR1 SGHTA, CDR2 FQGNSA. The CDR3 bases are TGTGCCAGCAGCCTCCGGACACCGACCTACACCTTC. Residues: CASSLRTPTYTF.